Presented here are 27 T cell receptor beta chains from one specimen sequenced in a study of T cells in Graves' hyperthyroidism and ophthalmopathy. TCR beta CDR3 sequences were amplified from RNA transcripts. The study used the HTBI primer set for a first-round RT-PCR of the TCR CDR3. TCRdb fed the multiplex PCR reads into MiXCR, producing one record per CDR3 protein. The sample has about 380,000 distinct CDR3 sequences, around 18% seen once. Sequenced: blood. Every receptor here comes from a man aged 18 to 30 with Graves' ophthalmopathy.

This clonotype has a count of ten or more. This sequence joins TRBV2 and TRBJ1-2, with a weak D call TRBD1 (6 bases). The CDR3 runs 11 residues. V dropped 7 bases and J dropped 6 bases, with 9 bases sitting between them. CDR1 SNHLY and CDR2 FYNNEI come from the germline V gene. The CDR3 DNA sequence: TGTGCCAGCAAGAGGACAGATGGCTACACCTTC. This gives the protein CASKRTDGYTF.

V and J are TRBV5-1 and TRBJ2-5; 7 bases are shared with TRBD1. The CDR3 consists of 16 residues. The junction had 14 bases not matched to a gene; V was cut back by 4 bases and J by 5 bases. Germline V CDR1 and CDR2: SGHRS, YFSETQ. The CDR3 coding sequence is TGCGCCAGCAGCCTCTCCACGTTCAGGGGGTTTGAGACCCAGTACTTC. Encoded protein: CASSLSTFRGFETQYF.

For this clonotype: This may be a read error, as it is one base from a much larger clone. J is TRBJ1-2 and V is TRBV12-3 or TRBV12-4; D is perhaps TRBD1 (5 bases). The CDR3 contains 12 residues. The CDR3 DNA is TGTGCCAGCGGTTTGGGGGGGTTTGGCTACACCTTC. It yields the protein CASGLGGFGYTF.

This clonotype was seen a single time. This chain uses TRBV7-8 with TRBJ2-2; 8 bases are shared with TRBD1. The CDR3 is 16 amino acids. In germline, CDR1 is SGHVS, CDR2 FQNEAQ. V lost 5 bases and J lost 2; bases outside the gene matches: 7. This CDR3 reads CASSPGTGSNTGELFF. As DNA, the CDR3 is TGTGCCAGCAGCCCCGGGACAGGCTCAAACACCGGGGAGCTGTTTTTT.

In this sample, this clonotype turned up a few times. The rearrangement links TRBV19 to TRBJ2-5; D remains unclear. Per germline, CDR1 LNHDA and CDR2 SQIVND (reference sequence). This CDR3 comprises 14 residues. With 1 base removed from V and 2 bases from J, the gap between germline ends came to 8 bases. DNA of the CDR3: TGTGCCAGTAGTATAGGCGGAAAACAAGAGACCCAGTACTTC. Translated, it gives CASSIGGKQETQYF.

The chain employs TRBV15 and TRBJ2-5, with 12 bases identical to TRBD2. This CDR3 contains 17 residues. Germline-derived CDR1 and CDR2 are LNHNV and YYDKDF (reference sequence). V lost 6 bases to trimming and J lost 5 bases; unmatched junction nucleotides: 13. CDR3 sequence reads: CATSPPLAGGWVETQYF. CDR3 in DNA: TGTGCCACCAGTCCTCCACTAGCGGGGGGCTGGGTGGAGACCCAGTACTTC.

The table lists this clonotype with many counts. The genes are TRBV5-1 and TRBJ2-5; D uncertain. V lost 4 bases, J lost 1 base, and 11 bases lay in between. The CDR3 extends over 14 amino acids. In germline, CDR1 is SGHRS, CDR2 YFSETQ. The chain's CDR3 is CASSPFTFQETQYF. As DNA, the CDR3 is TGCGCCAGCAGCCCATTCACCTTCCAAGAGACCCAGTACTTC.

This clonotype was seen at least ten times. The V call is TRBV24-1, the J call TRBJ1-3; the D is unclear. V was shortened by 5 bases and J by 0 bases, with 7 bases between the two germline ends. This CDR3 region has 14 residues. Germline V gives CDR1 KGHDR, CDR2 SFDVKD. CDR3 protein: CATSGTASGNTIYF. The DNA for the CDR3 is TGTGCCACCAGTGGTACAGCCTCTGGAAACACCATATATTTT.

This clonotype showed up many times. The genes are TRBV2 and TRBJ2-1; D perhaps matches TRBD1 (5 bases). Per the germline V gene, CDR1 is SNHLY and CDR2 is FYNNEI. The CDR3 has 12 amino acids. Trimming removed 3 bases from V and 9 bases from J, with 9 bases in between. CDR3 sequence: CASSEWGGEQFF. The CDR3, as DNA: TGTGCCAGCAGTGAGTGGGGCGGTGAGCAGTTCTTC.

The table lists this clonotype with a few counts. The V call is TRBV24-1, the J call TRBJ2-2; 8 positions match TRBD2. The CDR3 has 15 residues. The junction had 6 bases not matched to a gene; V was cut back by 4 bases and J by 6 bases. Germline CDR1 reads KGHDR; CDR2 reads SFDVKD. Written as DNA, the CDR3 is TGTGCCACCAGTGACCTACCCGGGGGGGCCGGGGAGCTGTTTTTT. It specifies CATSDLPGGAGELFF.

The chain carries TRBV12-3 or TRBV12-4 and TRBJ1-4; 8 nucleotides match TRBD1. CDR3 length equals 15 residues. Trimming removed 5 bases from V and 0 bases from J; junction bases left unmatched: 2. The CDR3 protein is CASSDRGATNEKLFF. Here the CDR3 DNA reads TGTGCCAGCAGTGACAGGGGCGCAACTAATGAAAAACTGTTTTTT.

V usage is TRBV5-5 and J usage is TRBJ2-7, with 7 bases that match TRBD1. The CDR3 is made up of 14 amino acids. Germline assignment: CDR1 SGHKS and CDR2 YYEKEE (reference sequence). After removal of 5 bases from V and 2 bases from J, the junction contained 7 bases not matched to a gene. CDR3 nucleotides: TGTGCCAGCAGTGACAGGGCTGGGACCTACGAGCAGTACTTC. Translation: CASSDRAGTYEQYF.

This chain uses TRBV24-1 with TRBJ2-1, with TRBD2 as a possible D gene (5 bases). The CDR3 extends over 15 amino acids. Trimming left V 6 bases short and J 4 bases short, with 15 bases between. From germline, CDR1 is KGHDR and CDR2 SFDVKD. The CDR3 loop is CATSPWSGPYNEQFF. In DNA, the CDR3 is TGTGCCACCAGTCCATGGAGCGGACCTTACAATGAGCAGTTCTTC.

This clonotype was recorded at least ten times. This chain uses TRBV12-3 or TRBV12-4 with TRBJ1-2, with 7 bases identical to TRBD1. The CDR3 covers 15 residues. V shed 6 bases and J 2 bases; nucleotides not matched to a gene: 9. The CDR3 region has the DNA TGTGCCAGCAGAACCGGGAGGGGGCGCAACTATGGCTACACCTTC. Its protein is CASRTGRGRNYGYTF.

This clonotype was found many times. This chain links TRBV5-1 with TRBJ2-1; 11 bases line up with TRBD2. Germline values: CDR1 SGHRS, CDR2 YFSETQ. J lost 7 bases, V lost 0 bases, and 3 bases had no gene match. The CDR3 spans 15 residues. The CDR3 DNA follows: TGCGCCAGCAGCTTGGAGGGGACTAGCGGTAATGAGCAGTTCTTC. It translates to CASSLEGTSGNEQFF.

This clonotype was picked up many times. The rearrangement joins TRBV20-1 to TRBJ1-1; D gene unclear. Between the trimmed V and J ends, which lost 1 base and 0 bases, there was a span of 9 bases. This CDR3 has 14 residues. Germline V gene data show CDR1 as DFQATT and CDR2 as SNEGSKA (reference sequence). CDR3 sequence reads: CSARGYKMNTEAFF. The CDR3 DNA reads TGCAGTGCTAGAGGTTACAAGATGAACACTGAAGCTTTCTTT.

This clonotype turned up a few times. The chain couples TRBV20-1 to TRBJ1-6; D remains unclear. V dropped 0 bases and J dropped 10 bases, with 10 bases sitting between them. Germline lookup yields CDR1 DFQATT and CDR2 SNEGSKA (reference sequence). The CDR3 covers 13 residues. The CDR3 protein is CSARDREDSPLHF. Here the CDR3 DNA reads TGCAGTGCTAGAGATAGGGAGGACTCACCCCTCCACTTT.

The gene calls are TRBV20-1 and TRBJ2-3, with a possible D match to TRBD2 (5 bases). The CDR3 loop spans 15 amino acids. Trimming took 0 bases from V and 2 from J, leaving 12 bases between them. Germline V gives CDR1 DFQATT, CDR2 SNEGSKA (reference sequence). DNA for the CDR3: TGCAGTGCTAGAGATCGGACTGAAGCCACAGATACGCAGTATTTT. Residues: CSARDRTEATDTQYF.

Of note for this clonotype: A read error may explain this, as a much larger clone is one base away. The chain uses TRBV6-1 and TRBJ1-4, with D unresolved. The CDR3 has 13 residues. CDR1 is MNHNS, CDR2 SASEGT, per germline. DNA of the CDR3: TGTGCCGGCAGTGAATTGGAAGGTGGGCGACTGTTTTTT. Protein product: CAGSELEGGRLFF.

This sequence joins TRBV5-1 and TRBJ2-2; TRBD2 agrees at 9 bases. Trimming took 4 bases from V and 3 from J; bases not matched to a gene: 16. Looked up from germline, CDR1 is SGHRS and CDR2 is YFSETQ. There are 19 residues in the CDR3. As DNA, the CDR3 is TGCGCCAGCAGCCCATTTACCATCGGGACTAGCCTATACACCGGGGAGCTGTTTTTT. Translating gives CASSPFTIGTSLYTGELFF. The complete variable domain, with remaining parts taken from reference TRBV5-1 and TRBJ2-2, reads KAGVTQTPRYLIKTRGQQVTLSCSPISGHRSVSWYQQTPGQGLQFLFEYFSETQRNKGNFPGRFSGRQFSNSRSEMNVSTLELGDSALYLCASSPFTIGTSLYTGELFFGEGSRLTVL.

This clonotype was seen a few times. The chain is built from TRBV20-1 and TRBJ2-7; D is uncertain. V dropped 0 bases and J dropped 2 bases, with 8 bases sitting between them. Germline CDR1 DFQATT, CDR2 SNEGSKA (reference sequence). The length of the CDR3 is 13 residues. CDR3 in DNA: TGCAGTGCTAGAGATCTCTACCCCTACGAGCAGTACTTC. Protein: CSARDLYPYEQYF.

J is TRBJ2-7 and V is TRBV7-6; perhaps D is TRBD1 or TRBD2 (5 bases each). V was trimmed by 1 base and J by 3 bases, leaving 13 bases between them. The CDR3 length is 15 residues. CDR1 is SGHVS, CDR2 FNYEAQ, per germline. In DNA, the CDR3 is TGTGCCAGCAGCTTAGACCCGGGACCAAGCTACGAGCAGTACTTC. Translation: CASSLDPGPSYEQYF.

This clonotype was seen ten or more times. The rearrangement joins TRBV12-3 or TRBV12-4 to TRBJ2-4; D might be TRBD2 (7 bases). The length of the CDR3 is 14 residues. Trimming pared 3 bases from V and 5 bases from J, leaving 11 bases between. CDR3 DNA: TGTGCCAGCAGTTTCGCGGGGGCGGAAAACATTCAGTACTTC. Protein: CASSFAGAENIQYF.

This clonotype appeared many times. The chain couples TRBV5-1 to TRBJ1-2; D is perhaps TRBD1 (6 bases). In germline, CDR1 is SGHRS, CDR2 YFSETQ. Trimming took off 0 bases at V and 3 bases at J, with 12 bases between the two ends. The CDR3 has 15 residues. The CDR3 is CASSLEGRGYYGYTF. CDR3 coding DNA: TGCGCCAGCAGCTTGGAAGGCAGGGGATACTATGGCTACACCTTC. Variable domain in full (rest from reference TRBV5-1 and TRBJ1-2): KAGVTQTPRYLIKTRGQQVTLSCSPISGHRSVSWYQQTPGQGLQFLFEYFSETQRNKGNFPGRFSGRQFSNSRSEMNVSTLELGDSALYLCASSLEGRGYYGYTFGSGTRLTVV.

This clonotype was found many times. The V and J genes are TRBV12-3 or TRBV12-4 and TRBJ1-5, with 7 nucleotides matching TRBD1. V trimming: 5 bases; J trimming: 4 bases; junction bases outside the gene matches: 14. The CDR3 loop spans 17 amino acids. CDR3 sequence reads: CASSGGGAGGLNQPQHF. CDR3 coding DNA: TGTGCCAGCAGTGGAGGGGGCGCCGGGGGTCTGAATCAGCCCCAGCATTTT.

CDR3 sequence: CASSLWGTGDGYTF. In nucleotides, the CDR3 is TGTGCCAGCAGTTTATGGGGGACAGGGGACGGCTACACCTTC. This chain uses TRBV27 with TRBJ1-2, with 10 bases matching TRBD1. The germline CDR1 and CDR2 sequences are MNHEY and SMNVEV (reference sequence). The CDR3 is 14 amino acids. With 1 base clipped from V and 8 bases from J, the junction kept 4 bases outside the gene matches.

The chain is built from TRBV28 and TRBJ1-4; 7 nucleotides match TRBD1. This CDR3 is built from 15 residues. Germline CDR1 MDHEN, CDR2 SYDVKM. Unmatched junction bases numbered 6, after V lost 3 bases and J lost 5 bases. CDR3 DNA: TGTGCCAGCAGTTTGGGACAGAGGGCAAATGAAAAACTGTTTTTT. This encodes CASSLGQRANEKLFF.